This T cell receptor (beta chain) was retrieved from a study of CXCR3-negative and CXCR3-positive naive CD8 T cells (dated by TCRdb to between 2018 and 2021). Regarding the research as a whole: In total, approximately 130 million TRB reads were obtained, or roughly 1.5 +/- 0.3 million reads per library. For the TRBV-TRBJ cluster analysis, the naive subsets came from 5 or 6 donors, while the memory cells came from 3 donors. The diversity and physicochemical repertoire analyses included 11 donors pooled from two independent experiments. Points the paper makes about the study in general: Repertoire diversity was comparably high in both naive subsets but much lower in memory CD8+ T cells. CXCR3 expression partially decreased after cryopreservation, so most assays used freshly isolated PBMCs. Similar TRBV-TRBJ usage was shown by naive CXCR3-negative and CXCR3-positive cells from the same donor, whereas distinct patterns were shown by memory cells. Because surface CD5, which is linked to self-reactivity in mice, was comparable between the naive subsets, TCR interaction strength was also inferred from TRB CDR3 physicochemical properties.

Measured from the cysteine to the phenylalanine, the CDR3 is 14 residues long. Only the protein is available. Based on the germline V gene, the CDR1 and CDR2 sequences are MDHEN and SYDVKM. As to this clonotype: The target of this receptor is not known.

The sequencer was a NextSeq 550. The Human TCR Profiling Kit (MiLaboratory) was used to make UMI-labeled 5' RACE TRB cDNA libraries. cDNA synthesis used the entire amount of extracted RNA, and PCR amplification then used the entire amount of cDNA produced. Libraries were prepared in parallel using an identical number of PCR cycles. On the authors' methods: With a minimum of two reads required per UMI, MIGEC and MiXCR pulled out about 50,000 +/- 10,000 unique UMI-labeled TRB cDNA molecules from each library. On average, each library contained approximately 40,000 +/- 10,000 functional in-frame TRB CDR3 nucleotide clonotypes without stop codons. After downsampling to 5000 UMI-labeled TRB molecules per sample, diversity metrics such as normalized Shannon-Wiener and Chao1 were calculated in VDJtools. Clonotype-size-weighted physicochemical properties of the central five CDR3 residues (interaction energy, strength, volume and Kidera factor 4) were computed in VDJtools. TCRdb reprocessed the public reads and reports one entry per CDR3 protein sequence, without DNA. TCRdb's processing, not the authors' own work, is the source of the V and J calls. This sample's records show tens of thousands of distinct CDR3 sequences. Of the sample, around 15% is held by the ten largest clones.

Each CD8+ T cell subset was flow-sorted in triplicate, with fewer than 350,000 cells per subset placed directly into RLT lysis buffer. Peripheral blood mononuclear cells were isolated from buffy coats by standard density gradient centrifugation. Total RNA was extracted from sorted cells using an RNeasy Mini Kit. Sequencing was carried out using memory CD8+ T cells from blood. What the cell subset or site label conveys for this sample: conventional CD8+ memory T cells (TMEM), sorted as controls. The chain was built from TRBV28 and TRBJ2-7; TCRdb selects TRBD2, and the lack of DNA leaves this call unchecked. The TCR originated in a human donor in good health. Some clones in this sample may be carry-over from other donors' samples. The CDR3 has the sequence CASTSAGGADEQYF.